The clone carrying this TCR beta chain was counted at least ten times. A library of TCRbeta sequences, prepared with unique molecular identifiers, was generated. From the PCR reads, TCRdb called clonotypes with MiXCR, one entry per CDR3 protein. The sample records roughly 180,000 distinct CDR3 sequences, less than 15% being singletons. These data originate in a study of T-cell reconstitution after alpha-beta-depleted transplantation in children. J was trimmed by 14 bases and V by 4 bases; bases with no gene match: 10. CDR3 length: 13 amino acids. Germline V gene data show CDR1 as MNHEY and CDR2 as SVGAGI.

The V and J genes are TRBV6-5 and TRBJ1-2, with TRBD1 identical over 10 bases. Sequences were derived from PBMCs from the stem cell graft donor, sampled from the stem cell graft. The origin of this receptor is a human donor who donated a stem cell graft to a child with acute lymphoblastic leukemia. The DNA for the CDR3 is TGTGCCAGCAGTTCCATGGGACAGGGGAGGGCGACCTTC. Translation: CASSSMGQGRATF.